This T cell receptor (beta chain) was recorded in a study of blood T cells in healthy people across ages. Concerning this clonotype itself: Its antigen is not identified.

Using a J-beta primer mix together with a sample-barcoded 5' primer, a second PCR was run for roughly 6 to 12 cycles. Each CDR3 protein gets one entry after TCRdb re-called the 5' RACE reads with MiXCR. The table lists just under 750,000 distinct CDR3 sequences, about 20% of them singletons. Findings and limits, study-wide: More naive CD4+ cells and higher diversity were found in long-lived than in aged donors.

The specimen was blood. This receptor was obtained from a man in his 70s in good health.

CDR3: CASSPPGGGETQYF. CDR3 nucleotide sequence: TGCGCCAGCAGCCCTCCCGGAGGAGGAGAGACCCAGTACTTC. This chain joins TRBV5-1 and TRBJ2-5, with D perhaps matching TRBD2 (5 bases). The CDR3 consists of 14 residues. Germline lookup yields CDR1 SGHRS and CDR2 YFSETQ. Trimming cost V 4 bases and J 4 bases, with 14 bases left between them.